These 8 T cell receptor beta chains came from one sample sequenced in a study of post-analysis software for immune sequencing data. Unique molecular identifiers were present in the TCR beta cDNA libraries. TCRdb passed the PCR reads through MiXCR, listing each CDR3 protein once. The sample shows roughly 160,000 distinct CDR3 sequences, about 37% of them seen only once. The input for sequencing was blood, taken after autologous hematopoietic stem cell transplantation. These receptors were collected from a girl aged 5-17 years with multiple sclerosis.

The chain joins TRBV5-5 to TRBJ2-2; D ambiguous. V shed 1 base and J shed 4 bases, with 11 bases lying between them. The CDR3 covers 15 residues. Germline lookup yields CDR1 SGHKS and CDR2 YYEKEE (reference sequence). CDR3 in DNA: TGTGCCAGCAGCTTGCCTTCGGTGATCACCGGGGAGCTGTTTTTT. Protein: CASSLPSVITGELFF.

This clonotype was found a few times. The DNA for the CDR3 is TGCAGTGCCACAACCCCGGCGCGGATCGGTGGCTACACCTTC. Its protein is CSATTPARIGGYTF. This rearrangement joins TRBV20-1 to TRBJ1-2, with no clear D. Germline loops: CDR1 DFQATT, CDR2 SNEGSKA (reference sequence). There are 14 residues in the CDR3. Trimming removed 6 bases from V and 7 bases from J, with 21 bases in between.

This chain connects TRBV7-4 to TRBJ2-7, with 7 bases aligning to TRBD1. This CDR3 is built from 16 residues. Germline V gene data show CDR1 as SGHVT and CDR2 as SQSDAQ. Trimming removed 5 bases from V and 2 bases from J; junction bases left unmatched: 12. The CDR3 DNA is TGTGCCAGCAGCACGTCTGGGGGACAGTTTACCTACGAGCAGTACTTC. It codes for CASSTSGGQFTYEQYF.

This clonotype was recorded at least ten times. The rearrangement links TRBV4-3 to TRBJ1-2; D not resolved. This CDR3 region has 13 residues. Germline CDR1 LGHNA, CDR2 YSLEER. The V end was cut by 1 base, the J end by 2 bases, with 5 bases between. The CDR3 bases are TGCGCCAGCAGCCAAGCCAGGAACTATGGCTACACCTTC. Protein: CASSQARNYGYTF.

V is TRBV4-3 and J is TRBJ1-2; TRBD1 matches at 8 bases. The CDR3 loop spans 16 amino acids. Per germline, CDR1 LGHNA and CDR2 YSLEER. V was pared by 0 bases and J by 4 bases, with 7 bases of the junction left unmatched. CDR3 protein: CASSQELQGGPYGYTF. Written as DNA, the CDR3 is TGCGCCAGCAGCCAAGAATTACAGGGGGGCCCCTATGGCTACACCTTC.

The chain joins TRBV20-1 to TRBJ2-1; 12 nucleotides match TRBD2. Per germline, CDR1 DFQATT and CDR2 SNEGSKA (reference sequence). With 3 bases clipped from V and 4 bases from J, the junction kept 10 bases outside the gene matches. CDR3 size: 17 residues. In DNA, the CDR3 is TGCAGTGCTAGTGCCGGGACTAGCGGGTGGACTTACAATGAGCAGTTCTTC. Translation: CSASAGTSGWTYNEQFF.

This clonotype was counted a few times. The V call is TRBV9, the J call TRBJ1-1, with TRBD1 identical over 7 bases. The CDR3 contains 14 residues. Germline trimming cut 4 bases from V and 1 base from J; bases unmatched to any gene: 4. Germline V CDR1 and CDR2: SGDLS, YYNGEE. This CDR3 is CASSPQGGNTEAFF. The DNA for the CDR3 is TGTGCCAGCAGCCCCCAGGGGGGGAACACTGAAGCTTTCTTT.

The V and J genes are TRBV7-9 and TRBJ2-1; D may correspond to TRBD1 or TRBD2 (5 bases each). Per the germline V gene, CDR1 is SEHNR and CDR2 is FQNEAQ (reference sequence). CDR3 size: 14 residues. The V end was cut by 5 bases, the J end by 5 bases, with 13 bases between. This CDR3 reads CASSRGDDHNEQFF. The CDR3 coding sequence is TGTGCCAGCAGCCGAGGGGACGACCACAATGAGCAGTTCTTC.